The 10 T cell receptor beta chains listed next were all sequenced from one sample in a study of T-cell reconstitution after alpha-beta-depleted transplantation in children. For TCRbeta, the library was prepared with unique molecular identifiers. TCRdb used MiXCR to reprocess the PCR reads, holding one entry per CDR3 protein. Of 300,000 to 400,000 distinct CDR3 sequences listed, roughly 15% were seen once; the top ten hold roughly 40%. This specimen was PBMCs, mostly from graft donor cells, taken 360 days after TCRalphabeta/CD19-depleted stem cell transplant. Receptors were obtained from a male patient between 2 and 15 years old who had a stem cell transplant for acute lymphoblastic leukemia, so the T cells may come from the graft donor.

To note about this clonotype: An end of the junction does not agree with germline; a read error may underlie this. The CDR3 loop is CASSPGLEKFF. The CDR3 region has the DNA TGTGCCAGCAGCCCCGGACTTGAGAAGTTCTTC. The chain couples TRBV3-1 to TRBJ2-1, with D possibly being TRBD2 (5 bases). Germline assignment: CDR1 LGHDT and CDR2 YNNKEL (reference sequence). This CDR3 is 11 amino acids long.

Worth noting for this clonotype: Without the conserved terminal phenylalanine or tryptophan, this CDR3 likely stems from a read error. V is TRBV28 and J is TRBJ2-1; D not resolved. This CDR3 contains 11 residues. Germline V gene sequence: CDR1 MDHEN, CDR2 SYDVKM. Trimming removed 5 bases from V and 9 bases from J, with 8 bases in between. CDR3 in amino acids: CASSNNGEQFS. CDR3 DNA: TGTGCCAGCAGTAACAACGGTGAGCAGTTCTCC.

With respect to this clonotype: The junction departs from the called germline gene at one end, perhaps through a read error. The CDR3 sequence is CAIKTVSGNTIYF. The CDR3 nucleotides read TGTGCTATCAAGACGGTCTCTGGAAACACCATATATTTT. The chain recombines TRBV10-3 with TRBJ1-3; D not resolved. The germline V gene has CDR1 ENHRY and CDR2 SYGVKD. CDR3 length: 13 residues.

The chain combines TRBV7-9 with TRBJ2-7; D is perhaps TRBD2 (6 bases). V was clipped by 3 bases and J by 6 bases, with 15 bases between them. Looked up from germline, CDR1 is SEHNR and CDR2 is FQNEAQ (reference sequence). The CDR3 sequence is 14 residues long. For the CDR3, the DNA is TGTGCCAGCAGCTTTGAGGGAGGCTCCCGCGAGCAGTACTTC. It encodes CASSFEGGSREQYF. The variable domain in full, with the rest retrieved from reference TRBV7-9 and TRBJ2-7, is DTGVSQNPRHKITKRGQNVTFRCDPISEHNRLYWYRQTLGQGPEFLTYFQNEAQLEKSRLLSDRFSAERPKGSFSTLEIQRTEQGDSAMYLCASSFEGGSREQYFGPGTRLTVT.

This clonotype was counted a few times. V gene TRBV11-1 combines with J gene TRBJ2-5; 7 nucleotides agree with TRBD1. The CDR3 length is 18 residues. The germline V gene encodes CDR1 SGHAT and CDR2 FQDESV (reference sequence). Losses at the gene ends were 2 bases for V and 2 bases for J; bases not matched to a gene: 14. The CDR3 region is CASSLSVLQGDRQETQYF. The DNA of the CDR3 is TGTGCCAGCAGCTTAAGTGTGCTGCAGGGGGACAGACAAGAGACCCAGTACTTC.

This clonotype turned up a few times. The CDR3 DNA sequence: TGCAGTGCTAGAGATGGGACTGACCCTAACTATGGCTACACCTTC. This gives the protein CSARDGTDPNYGYTF. This sequence joins TRBV20-1 and TRBJ1-2; D is possibly TRBD1 (5 bases). Germline loops: CDR1 DFQATT, CDR2 SNEGSKA (reference sequence). CDR3 length: 15 residues. V was shortened by 0 bases and J by 0 bases, with 11 bases between the two germline ends.

Ten or more counts support this clonotype. At one end, the junction sequence differs from germline, possibly due to a read error. J is TRBJ2-7 and V is TRBV15, with D possibly being TRBD2 (5 bases). Germline-derived CDR1 and CDR2 are LNHNV and YYDKDF (reference sequence). The CDR3 consists of 14 residues. The CDR3, as DNA: TGTGCCACCAGCCGAGAGGGCGGGTCCTACGAGCAGTACTTC. Translated, it gives CATSREGGSYEQYF.

The chain is built from TRBV4-1 and TRBJ1-2; 7 bases line up with TRBD1. The CDR3 length is 15 residues. J was trimmed by 8 bases and V by 1 base; bases with no gene match: 10. Germline V gene data show CDR1 as MGHRA and CDR2 as YSYEKL. CDR3 in amino acids: CASSQVVIQGKGYTF. The CDR3, as DNA: TGCGCCAGCAGCCAAGTGGTAATACAGGGGAAGGGCTACACCTTC.

The V and J genes are TRBV7-2 and TRBJ2-2; D gene unclear. Per germline, CDR1 SGHTA and CDR2 FQGNSA. The CDR3 totals 16 residues. Trimming removed 2 bases at V and 1 base at J, with 11 bases between. In DNA form, the CDR3 reads TGTGCCAGCAGCTTATGGGCCAACCTGAACACCGGGGAGCTGTTTTTT. As protein: CASSLWANLNTGELFF.

This clonotype was seen a handful of times. The chain has TRBV20-1 and TRBJ1-2, with TRBD1 matching 7 bases. The CDR3 is 13 amino acids. The germline gives CDR1 DFQATT, CDR2 SNEGSKA (reference sequence). Trimming took 3 bases from V and 4 from J; bases not matched to a gene: 5. This chain's CDR3 is CSASKGAGYGYTF. CDR3 DNA sequence: TGCAGTGCTAGTAAGGGGGCAGGCTATGGCTACACCTTC.